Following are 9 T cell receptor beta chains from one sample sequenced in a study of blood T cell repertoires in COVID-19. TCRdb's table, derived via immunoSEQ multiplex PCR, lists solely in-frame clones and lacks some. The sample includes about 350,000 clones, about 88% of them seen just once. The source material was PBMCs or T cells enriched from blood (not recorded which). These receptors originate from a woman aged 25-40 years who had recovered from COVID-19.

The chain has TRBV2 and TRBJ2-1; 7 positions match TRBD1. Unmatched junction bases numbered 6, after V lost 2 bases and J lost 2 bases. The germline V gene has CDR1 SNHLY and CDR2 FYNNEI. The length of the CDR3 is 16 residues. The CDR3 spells CASSESRGLTYNEQFF. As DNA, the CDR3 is TGTGCCAGCAGTGAAAGTAGGGGGCTAACCTACAATGAGCAGTTCTTC.

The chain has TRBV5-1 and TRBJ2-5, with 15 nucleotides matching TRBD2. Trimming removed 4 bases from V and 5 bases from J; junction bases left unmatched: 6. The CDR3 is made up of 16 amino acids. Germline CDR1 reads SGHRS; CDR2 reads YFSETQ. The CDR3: CASSPRTSGGAETQYF. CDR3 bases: TGCGCCAGCAGCCCCCGGACTAGCGGGGGGGCGGAGACCCAGTACTTC.

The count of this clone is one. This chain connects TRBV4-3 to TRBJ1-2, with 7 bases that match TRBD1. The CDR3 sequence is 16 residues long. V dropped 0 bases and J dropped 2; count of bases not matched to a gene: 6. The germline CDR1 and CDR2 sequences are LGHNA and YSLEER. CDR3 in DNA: TGCGCCAGCAGCCAAGAAGCCAGGGGGTCGAACTATGGCTACACCTTC. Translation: CASSQEARGSNYGYTF.

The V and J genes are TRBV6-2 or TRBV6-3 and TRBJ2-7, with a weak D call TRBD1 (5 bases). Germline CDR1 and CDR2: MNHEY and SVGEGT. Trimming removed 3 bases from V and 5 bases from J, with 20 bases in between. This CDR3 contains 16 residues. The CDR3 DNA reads TGTGCCAGCAGTTATCAGGAAAAGGGGAAAAGTCACGAGCAGTACTTC. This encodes CASSYQEKGKSHEQYF.

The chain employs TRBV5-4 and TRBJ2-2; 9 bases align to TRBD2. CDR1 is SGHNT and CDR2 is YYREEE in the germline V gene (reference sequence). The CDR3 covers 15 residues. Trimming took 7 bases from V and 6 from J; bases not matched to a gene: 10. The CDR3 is CASGLGGGAPGELFF. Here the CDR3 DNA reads TGTGCCAGCGGGCTCGGCGGGGGGGCCCCCGGGGAGCTGTTTTTT.

The CDR3 loop reads CASSLGSREETQYF. The CDR3 DNA follows: TGTGCCAGCAGCTTAGGGTCCCGGGAGGAGACCCAGTACTTC. This chain links TRBV13 with TRBJ2-5, with a possible D match to TRBD2 (6 bases). Germline V lookup: CDR1 PRHDT, CDR2 FYEKMQ (reference sequence). The CDR3 runs 14 residues. Deletions cut 0 bases from V and 5 bases from J, with 10 bases between.

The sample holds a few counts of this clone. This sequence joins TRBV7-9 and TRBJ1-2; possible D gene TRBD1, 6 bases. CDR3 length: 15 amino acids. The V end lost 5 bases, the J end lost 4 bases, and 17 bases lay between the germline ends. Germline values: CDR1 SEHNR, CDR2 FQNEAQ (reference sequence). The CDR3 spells CASSGARTGPYGYTF. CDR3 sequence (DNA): TGTGCCAGCAGCGGAGCCCGAACAGGGCCCTATGGCTACACCTTC. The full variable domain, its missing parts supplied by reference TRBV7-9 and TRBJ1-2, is DTGVSQNPRHKITKRGQNVTFRCDPISEHNRLYWYRQTLGQGPEFLTYFQNEAQLEKSRLLSDRFSAERPKGSFSTLEIQRTEQGDSAMYLCASSGARTGPYGYTFGSGTRLTVV.

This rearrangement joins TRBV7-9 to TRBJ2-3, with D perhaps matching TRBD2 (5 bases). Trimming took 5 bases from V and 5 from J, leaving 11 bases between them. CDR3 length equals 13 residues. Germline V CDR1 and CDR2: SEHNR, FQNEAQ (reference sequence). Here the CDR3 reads CASSPRGKDTQYF. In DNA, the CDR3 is TGTGCCAGCAGCCCCCGGGGTAAAGATACGCAGTATTTT.

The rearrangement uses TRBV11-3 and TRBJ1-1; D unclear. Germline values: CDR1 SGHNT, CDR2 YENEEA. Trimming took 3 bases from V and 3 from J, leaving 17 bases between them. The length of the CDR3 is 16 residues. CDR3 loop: CASSLRAPTPYTEAFF. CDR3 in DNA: TGTGCCAGCAGCTTGAGAGCTCCTACTCCTTACACTGAAGCTTTCTTT.